One sample yielded the 23 T cell receptor beta chains listed below, sequenced in a study of control samples from healthy donors and cancer patients. Clones were read by immunoSEQ multiplex PCR, and TCRdb kept only the in-frame ones, dropping some. The sample holds about 120,000 clones; roughly 93% are singletons and the top ten take 2% to 3%. The specimen sequenced was blood. The source is a man aged 30 to 45 in good health.

V is TRBV24-1 and J is TRBJ1-1; tentatively, D is TRBD1 (6 bases). Trimming pared 6 bases from V and 0 bases from J, leaving 19 bases between. The CDR3 loop spans 17 amino acids. Germline CDR1 is KGHDR and CDR2 is SFDVKD. CDR3 protein: CATSLILGQQMNTEAFF. CDR3 in DNA: TGTGCCACCAGTTTAATCTTAGGACAGCAAATGAACACTGAAGCTTTCTTT.

CDR3 loop: CASSLDRSNNEQFF. Here the CDR3 DNA reads TGTGCCAGCAGCTTGGATAGGTCCAACAATGAGCAGTTCTTC. This rearrangement joins TRBV5-6 to TRBJ2-1; D is ambiguous. The germline V and J ends were trimmed by 0 bases and 5 bases, with 9 bases remaining between them. Germline CDR1 and CDR2: SGHDT and YYEEEE. CDR3 length: 14 amino acids.

The rearrangement uses TRBV15 and TRBJ1-1; 11 nucleotides agree with TRBD1. The length of the CDR3 is 14 residues. Germline V gene data show CDR1 as LNHNV and CDR2 as YYDKDF (reference sequence). J was trimmed by 3 bases and V by 5 bases; bases with no gene match: 2. The CDR3 DNA reads TGTGCCACCAGCGGGACAGGGGGGGACACTGAAGCTTTCTTT. Encoded protein: CATSGTGGDTEAFF.

The chain is built from TRBV9 and TRBJ1-3; 8 nucleotides line up with TRBD1. Looked up from germline, CDR1 is SGDLS and CDR2 is YYNGEE. This CDR3 is built from 18 residues. J was trimmed by 0 bases and V by 4 bases; bases with no gene match: 12. This chain's CDR3 is CASSKGDRFLDSGNTIYF. For the CDR3, the DNA is TGTGCCAGCAGCAAGGGGGACAGGTTCCTTGACTCTGGAAACACCATATATTTT.

V usage is TRBV2 and J usage is TRBJ2-1; D is uncertain. CDR3 size: 12 residues. Germline V gives CDR1 SNHLY, CDR2 FYNNEI. Trimming stripped 8 bases from V and 6 bases from J, with 11 bases between. CDR3 residues: CASPSGANEQFF. CDR3 nucleotides: TGTGCCAGCCCCTCTGGAGCCAATGAGCAGTTCTTC.

V and J are TRBV7-6 and TRBJ2-1; D might be TRBD1 (6 bases). Germline lookup yields CDR1 SGHVS and CDR2 FNYEAQ. The CDR3 spans 16 residues. The V end lost 5 bases, the J end lost 4 bases, and 18 bases lay between the germline ends. The CDR3 DNA reads as TGTGCCAGCAGCCTCGCCTCAGGGGTACGTTACAATGAGCAGTTCTTC. Protein: CASSLASGVRYNEQFF.

The chain combines TRBV9 with TRBJ1-4; a possible D gene is TRBD1 (5 bases). Germline V lookup: CDR1 SGDLS, CDR2 YYNGEE. The CDR3 spans 17 residues. V lost 4 bases, J lost 1 base, and 17 bases lay in between. CDR3 coding DNA: TGTGCCAGCAGCCCTGGACCCGGGGGGGGAACTAATGAAAAACTGTTTTTT. Translated: CASSPGPGGGTNEKLFF. Full variable domain (missing parts from reference TRBV9 and TRBJ1-4): DSGVTQTPKHLITATGQRVTLRCSPRSGDLSVYWYQQSLDQGLQFLIQYYNGEERAKGNILERFSAQQFPDLHSELNLSSLELGDSALYFCASSPGPGGGTNEKLFFGSGTQLSVL.

V usage is TRBV6-5 and J usage is TRBJ1-1; possibly TRBD1 for D (5 bases). Trimming took 11 bases from V and 0 from J, leaving 19 bases between them. Per the germline V gene, CDR1 is MNHEY and CDR2 is SVGAGI. CDR3 length: 15 amino acids. The DNA of the CDR3 is TGTGCCGACGGCGGGGAGGGGTTGGTGAACACTGAAGCTTTCTTT. This sequence encodes CADGGEGLVNTEAFF.

The V gene is TRBV5-1, the J gene TRBJ1-3; D may be TRBD1 (5 bases). V was cut by 5 bases and J by 11 bases, with 20 bases left in between. The CDR3 contains 14 residues. Per germline, CDR1 SGHRS and CDR2 YFSETQ. In DNA, the CDR3 is TGCGCCAGCAGGCCGGACGCAGGGAAAAGGGCCATATATTTT. Encoded protein: CASRPDAGKRAIYF.

The chain's CDR3 is CASSLDRQTQYF. The CDR3 region has the DNA TGTGCCAGCAGCTTAGACAGACAGACCCAGTACTTC. The J gene is TRBJ2-5, the V gene TRBV7-2; D gene ambiguous. The germline gives CDR1 SGHTA, CDR2 FQGNSA. V was cut by 1 base and J by 6 bases, with 6 bases left in between. This CDR3 comprises 12 residues.

This chain links TRBV5-1 with TRBJ2-2; 8 bases agree with TRBD2. V was clipped by 4 bases and J by 6 bases; unmatched bases: 8. CDR1 and CDR2 (germline): SGHRS, YFSETQ. CDR3 length: 15 residues. The CDR3 loop is CASSPEPGLAGELFF. DNA of the CDR3: TGCGCCAGCAGCCCGGAGCCGGGACTAGCCGGGGAGCTGTTTTTT.

The chain is built from TRBV10-3 and TRBJ2-3; TRBD1 agrees at 8 bases. Germline V gene sequence: CDR1 ENHRY, CDR2 SYGVKD. The CDR3 is made up of 14 amino acids. V gave up 8 bases and J gave up 2 bases; unmatched junction bases: 6. The CDR3: CAIREQGVTDTQYF. DNA of the CDR3: TGTGCCATCCGAGAACAGGGGGTCACAGATACGCAGTATTTT.

The chain combines TRBV2 with TRBJ2-3, with a possible D match to TRBD1 (5 bases). V was pared by 6 bases and J by 4 bases, with 14 bases between. This CDR3 is built from 14 residues. Germline lookup yields CDR1 SNHLY and CDR2 FYNNEI. The DNA for the CDR3 is TGTGCCAGCAGCCGACAGATCCCGGCAGATACGCAGTATTTT. Translation: CASSRQIPADTQYF.

This clone was recorded only once. This chain joins TRBV5-5 and TRBJ2-2; D gene uncertain. The germline V gene encodes CDR1 SGHKS and CDR2 YYEKEE (reference sequence). The CDR3 sequence is 13 residues long. V was pared by 2 bases and J by 4 bases, with 6 bases between. The CDR3 DNA reads TGTGCCAGCAGCTTTGAAGCCACCGGGGAGCTGTTTTTT. It yields the protein CASSFEATGELFF.

The rearrangement uses TRBV29-1 and TRBJ1-5, with 10 positions matching TRBD1. CDR3 length equals 16 residues. Germline CDR1 is SQVTM and CDR2 is ANQGSEA. Trimming removed 3 bases from V and 5 bases from J; junction bases left unmatched: 10. DNA for the CDR3: TGCAGCGTTGAGGGTTATCGGGACAGGGGAGATCAGCCCCAGCATTTT. This sequence encodes CSVEGYRDRGDQPQHF.

V and J are TRBV5-1 and TRBJ2-2; D gene uncertain. Trimming took off 0 bases at V and 0 bases at J, with 9 bases between the two ends. The CDR3 length is 16 residues. The germline V gene has CDR1 SGHRS and CDR2 YFSETQ. Here the CDR3 reads CASSLAIPSNTGELFF. Here the CDR3 DNA reads TGCGCCAGCAGCTTGGCCATCCCCTCGAACACCGGGGAGCTGTTTTTT.

This chain uses TRBV3-1 (or the pseudogene TRBV3-2) with TRBJ1-2; D ambiguous. V was shortened by 1 base and J by 4 bases, with 16 bases between the two germline ends. The V gene's germline CDR1 is LGHDT and CDR2 YNNKEL (reference sequence). The CDR3 extends over 16 amino acids. The CDR3 nucleotides are TGTGCCAGCAGCCAAGGAAACTATCGGGAATCCTATGGCTACACCTTC. It codes for CASSQGNYRESYGYTF.

V gene TRBV5-6 combines with J gene TRBJ2-5; maybe TRBD1 (6 bases). Germline loops: CDR1 SGHDT, CDR2 YYEEEE. CDR3 length: 15 residues. The V and J ends lost 1 base and 9 bases respectively, with 19 bases between them. The CDR3, as DNA: TGTGCCAGCAGCTTGACAGGGTATTACGAGGAGGCCCAGTACTTC. Its translation is CASSLTGYYEEAQYF.

The DNA of the CDR3 is TGTGCCAGCAGTTACAAACTCCCGGGCCTGACAGTTACAATTTCTAGCACAGATACGCAGTATTTT. This sequence encodes CASSYKLPGLTVTISSTDTQYF. This chain links TRBV28 with TRBJ2-3; D perhaps matches TRBD1 (5 bases). CDR1 MDHEN and CDR2 SYDVKM come from the germline V gene. With 4 bases removed from V and 0 bases from J, the gap between germline ends came to 32 bases. The CDR3 loop spans 22 amino acids.

The chain uses TRBV19 and TRBJ2-1, with TRBD1 as a possible D gene (7 bases). This CDR3 is built from 15 residues. Germline CDR1 reads LNHDA; CDR2 reads SQIVND (reference sequence). V was clipped by 7 bases and J by 3 bases, with 16 bases between them. DNA for the CDR3: TGTGCCAGTACCCCCGGAGGGGGCAGCTACAATGAGCAGTTCTTC. Its translation: CASTPGGGSYNEQFF.

To note about this clone: In the same sample, other DNA sequences code for this CDR3. This chain uses TRBV5-1 with TRBJ1-5, with 7 nucleotides matching TRBD1. Unmatched junction bases numbered 8, after V lost 4 bases and J lost 4 bases. The CDR3 runs to 15 residues. Germline values: CDR1 SGHRS, CDR2 YFSETQ. CDR3 DNA: TGCGCCAGCAGCCCTACCGCAGGGGGGAATCAGCCCCAGCATTTT. As protein: CASSPTAGGNQPQHF.

The rearrangement links TRBV30 to TRBJ1-5; D gene ambiguous. CDR1 and CDR2 (germline): GTSNPN, SVGIG (reference sequence). Trimming stripped 1 base from V and 4 bases from J, with 5 bases between. CDR3 length: 12 amino acids. CDR3 in amino acids: CAWSDGNQPQHF. The CDR3 region has the DNA TGTGCCTGGAGTGACGGGAATCAGCCCCAGCATTTT.

The V and J genes are TRBV27 and TRBJ1-1; D is undetermined. V lost 7 bases and J lost 5, with 23 bases in between. CDR1 and CDR2 from the germline V gene are MNHEY and SMNVEV (reference sequence). The CDR3 extends over 16 amino acids. In DNA form, the CDR3 reads TGTGCCAGCACCGAATCTCCCATAGGGTCGCGGACTGAAGCTTTCTTT. Encoded protein: CASTESPIGSRTEAFF.